This record looks at one T cell receptor (beta chain) sequence and its context. These data belong to a study of blood T cell repertoires in COVID-19. About the study: Samples representing acute and convalescent COVID-19 were sourced from the United States, Italy and Spain.

Methods used by the authors: Amplification from reference gene primers served as the basis for estimated nucleated cell counts. The repertoire was sequenced with immunoSEQ multiplex PCR; TCRdb's copy has only in-frame clones and lacks some. The DNA was the basis for D and trimming; V, J and clone size are from that table. The repertoire has around 200,000 clones, around 84% of them found once; the top ten carry 2.5% to 3.5%. With 5 bases removed from V and 1 base from J, the gap between germline ends came to 8 bases. Germline CDR1 is KGHDR and CDR2 is SFDVKD. The CDR3 spans 14 residues. The genes are TRBV24-1 and TRBJ1-5; a weak D match, TRBD1 (5 bases). The sequencing input was PBMCs or T cells enriched from blood (not recorded which). This TCR derives from a woman aged 25 to 39 who had recovered from COVID-19. The CDR3, as DNA: TGTGCCACCAGTGGGCCAGGGAGCAATCAGCCCCAGCATTTT. It yields the protein CATSGPGSNQPQHF.